Reported below is one TCR beta chain. Sequencing used immunoSEQ multiplex PCR; TCRdb keeps in-frame clones, though not all of them. The sample holds approximately 94,000 clones, approximately 86% seen once. This sample was taken from a study of control samples from healthy donors and cancer patients. The length of the CDR3 is 15 residues. Germline trimming cut 6 bases from V and 6 bases from J; bases unmatched to any gene: 7. Germline assignment: CDR1 MNHEY and CDR2 SMNVEV (reference sequence). Sequencing input: blood. The TCR comes from a woman aged 45-60 years in good health. The chain is built from TRBV27 and TRBJ2-2; 10 nucleotides agree with TRBD2. Written as DNA, the CDR3 is TGTGCCAGCAGACCTTTAGCGGGGGGCGCCGGGGAGCTGTTTTTT. Translation: CASRPLAGGAGELFF.